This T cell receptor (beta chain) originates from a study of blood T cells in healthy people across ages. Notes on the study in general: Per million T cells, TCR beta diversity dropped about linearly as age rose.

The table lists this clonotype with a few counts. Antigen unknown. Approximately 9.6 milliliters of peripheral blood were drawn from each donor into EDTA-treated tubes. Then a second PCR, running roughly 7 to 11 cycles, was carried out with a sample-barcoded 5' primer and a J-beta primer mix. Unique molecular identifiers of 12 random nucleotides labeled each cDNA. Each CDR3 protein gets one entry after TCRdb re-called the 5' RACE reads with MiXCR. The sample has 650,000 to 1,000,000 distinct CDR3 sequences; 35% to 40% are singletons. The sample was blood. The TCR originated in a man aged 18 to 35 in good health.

CDR3 sequence: CASSVRGVNTEAFF. DNA of the CDR3: TGTGCCAGCAGCGTCAGGGGAGTTAACACTGAAGCTTTCTTT. The chain couples TRBV7-9 to TRBJ1-1; possible D gene TRBD1, 6 bases. With 5 bases removed from V and 2 bases from J, the gap between germline ends came to 12 bases. The CDR3 extends over 14 amino acids. Germline assignment: CDR1 SEHNR and CDR2 FQNEAQ (reference sequence).